A selection of T cell receptor beta chains follows, all from one sample in a study of STAT5B mutations in CD4+ large granular lymphocyte leukemia. Profiled with immunoSEQ multiplex PCR; TCRdb holds only in-frame clones, not every one. The sample holds around 33,000 clones, about 91% seen once. The sample comprised CD4+ T cells from blood buffy coats. These TCRs come from a human donor in good health. Each CDR3 is given with its conserved first and last residue. D genes are given only for firm matches. Some rows mark clone size as missing; the rest say once, few, many or name a class of expanded clone.

D,J,size,V,length,DNA,CDR3
NA,TRBJ1-4,NA,TRBV10-2,12,TGCGCCAGCAGTGTAGTGGCCGACAGTCTGTTTTTT,CASSVVADSLFF
NA,TRBJ1-2,NA,TRBV7-2,17,TGTGCCAGCAGCTTAGCGCCGGGCGCTAGCCATAAGTCTGGCTACACCTTC,CASSLAPGASHKSGYTF
NA,TRBJ1-5,NA,TRBV7-2,15,TGTGCCAGCAGCTTAGTTCACGGAGCAGATCAGCCCCAGCATTTT,CASSLVHGADQPQHF
NA,TRBJ2-1,NA,TRBV11-2,16,TGTGCCAGCAGCTTAGACCCCCACAGCTCCTACAATGAGCAGTTCTTC,CASSLDPHSSYNEQFF
NA,TRBJ2-5,NA,TRBV7-2,15,TGTGCCAGCAGCTTCCACCTCGCGACAGAAGAGACCCAGTACTTC,CASSFHLATEETQYF
TRBD2,TRBJ2-3,NA,TRBV7-2,18,TGTGCCAGCAGCAATTCTGGCCAGGCGGGAGGGTCCCGGGGTACGCAGTATTTT,CASSNSGQAGGSRGTQYF
NA,TRBJ2-1,NA,TRBV6-5,13,TGTGCCAGCCGGGGGAGCGCCTACAATGAGCAGTTCTTC,CASRGSAYNEQFF
NA,TRBJ1-2,NA,TRBV4-1,14,TGCGCCAGCAGCTCCCCGGGGAGGGCCGATGGCTACACCTTC,CASSSPGRADGYTF
NA,TRBJ2-7,NA,TRBV4-3,13,TGCGCCAGCAGCCAAGAATATCGCTACGAGCAGTACTTC,CASSQEYRYEQYF
NA,TRBJ2-3,NA,TRBV6-1,12,TGTGCCAGCAGTGAAGTTGCAGATACGCAGTATTTT,CASSEVADTQYF
NA,TRBJ2-7,NA,TRBV7-2,13,TGTGCCAGCAGCTTAGGGACAGCCGGTCGCGAGTACTTC,CASSLGTAGREYF
TRBD2,TRBJ2-5,NA,TRBV7-7,14,TGTGCTAGCGGGGCGGGACGTTTGTCCGAGACCCAGTACTTC,CASGAGRLSETQYF
NA,TRBJ1-6,NA,TRBV2,13,TGTGCCAGCGGGCAGGGGATAAGGTCACCCCTCCACTTT,CASGQGIRSPLHF
TRBD1,TRBJ2-7,NA,TRBV5-4,14,TGTGCCAGCAGCTCACCGGGACAGCCGTACGAGCAGTACTTC,CASSSPGQPYEQYF
TRBD2,TRBJ2-3,NA,TRBV11-3,19,TGTGCCAGCAGCTCCTCTCCATGGGTAGCGGGGATAGAAGCAGATACGCAGTATTTT,CASSSSPWVAGIEADTQYF
TRBD1,TRBJ1-2,NA,TRBV18,15,TGTGCCAGCTCACAAGGGGGCAAATTGACGGATGGCTACACCTTC,CASSQGGKLTDGYTF
NA,TRBJ2-1,NA,TRBV6-1,10,TGTGCCAGCAGGGAATTTGAGCAGTTCTTC,CASREFEQFF
TRBD1,TRBJ1-2,NA,TRBV19,13,TGTGCCAGTCATACGACAGGGTCCTATGGCTACACCTTC,CASHTTGSYGYTF
TRBD2,TRBJ2-4,NA,TRBV7-2,15,TGTGCCAGCAGCTTAGTAGGCCAGAGCGGGGGGACACAGTACTTC,CASSLVGQSGGTQYF
NA,TRBJ1-3,NA,TRBV4-3,13,TGCGCCAGCAGCCAAAGAGGAGGAAACACCATATATTTT,CASSQRGGNTIYF
NA,TRBJ1-2,few,TRBV5-1,15,TGCGCCAGCAGCTTGGCCTTCGGACAGACCTATGGCTACACCTTC,CASSLAFGQTYGYTF
NA,TRBJ1-5,NA,TRBV7-8,13,TGTGCCAGCAGACGGGACAGCAATCAGCCCCAGCATTTT,CASRRDSNQPQHF
TRBD2,TRBJ2-1,NA,TRBV7-6,17,TGTGCCAGCAGCTTGAGTCTAGCGGGAGGGTTACTCGATGAGCAGTTCTTC,CASSLSLAGGLLDEQFF
TRBD1,TRBJ1-2,NA,TRBV6-6,13,TGTGCCAGCAGGGAACAGGGGGCCGGTGGCTACACCTTC,CASREQGAGGYTF
TRBD1,TRBJ1-2,NA,TRBV7-2,15,TGTGCCAGCAGCTCACAACAGGGGGCCAGGGATGGCTACACCTTC,CASSSQQGARDGYTF
NA,TRBJ2-7,NA,TRBV6-5,11,TGTGCCAGCGGTGGGGGATGGGAGCAGTACTTC,CASGGGWEQYF
NA,TRBJ2-7,NA,TRBV5-5,12,TGTGCCAGCAGCTTGGGACAGTACGAGCAGTACTTC,CASSLGQYEQYF
NA,TRBJ1-2,NA,TRBV7-8,16,TGTGCCAGCAGCTTCTCTTTCGGGGGCGCGGACTATGGCTACACCTTC,CASSFSFGGADYGYTF
NA,TRBJ2-1,NA,TRBV11-3,12,TGTGCCAGCAGCGTAGAGGTAGCTGAGCAGTTCTTC,CASSVEVAEQFF
NA,TRBJ2-5,few,TRBV9,17,TGTGCCAGCAGCGCGCACCTCCCTGGACAGCTACAAGAGACCCAGTACTTC,CASSAHLPGQLQETQYF
TRBD1,TRBJ2-2,NA,TRBV5-4,15,TGTGCCAGCAGCCTTAGAACAGGGGTGGGCGGGGAGCTGTTTTTT,CASSLRTGVGGELFF
NA,TRBJ1-1,few,TRBV14,12,TGTGCCAGCAGCCGGTTAGGGGGTGAAGCTTTCTTT,CASSRLGGEAFF
TRBD1,TRBJ1-1,NA,TRBV18,14,TGTGCCAGCTCATCGGGACAGGGGGCCCCTGAAGCTTTCTTT,CASSSGQGAPEAFF
NA,TRBJ2-2,NA,TRBV5-4,14,TGTGCCAGCAGCGTGGACAGTAACACCGGGGAGCTGTTTTTT,CASSVDSNTGELFF
NA,TRBJ2-5,once,TRBV5-1,14,TGCGCCAGCAGCTTGGATGGGTTTTTGGAGACCCAGTACTTC,CASSLDGFLETQYF
TRBD1,TRBJ1-4,NA,TRBV30,14,TGTGCCTGGAGTAGGGGACAGGGAAATGAAAAACTGTTTTTT,CAWSRGQGNEKLFF
NA,TRBJ1-1,NA,TRBV14,16,TGTGCCAGCAGCTTTCTCCAGGGGTTGGGGGACACTGAAGCTTTCTTT,CASSFLQGLGDTEAFF
NA,TRBJ2-7,NA,TRBV11-2,15,TGTGCCAGCAGCTTAGGGGGGACTCCATCCTACGAGCAGTACTTC,CASSLGGTPSYEQYF
TRBD1,TRBJ2-7,NA,TRBV6-1,14,TGTGCCAGCAGTAGGGACAGGGACGGTTACGAGCAGTACTTC,CASSRDRDGYEQYF
TRBD2,TRBJ2-5,NA,TRBV6-1,16,TGTGCCAGCAGTGGCGGACTAGCGGGGAAACAAGAGACCCAGTACTTC,CASSGGLAGKQETQYF
NA,TRBJ2-3,NA,TRBV7-2,13,TGTGCCAGCAGTTTTAGGGGTGCAGATACGCAGTATTTT,CASSFRGADTQYF
TRBD1,TRBJ2-5,few,TRBV18,14,TGTGCCAGCTCTCAACAGGGGCCCCCAGAGACCCAGTACTTC,CASSQQGPPETQYF
NA,TRBJ2-3,NA,TRBV6-4,14,TGTGCCAGCAGTAAGGGGTATAGCACAGATACGCAGTATTTT,CASSKGYSTDTQYF
TRBD2,TRBJ2-7,NA,TRBV15,16,TGTGCCACCAGAAAGGGGACTAGCGGGAGGCTCGACATCGAGTACTTC,CATRKGTSGRLDIEYF
NA,TRBJ2-2,NA,TRBV15,14,TGTGCCACCAGCAGAGAAAAGAACACCGGGGAGCTGTTTTTT,CATSREKNTGELFF